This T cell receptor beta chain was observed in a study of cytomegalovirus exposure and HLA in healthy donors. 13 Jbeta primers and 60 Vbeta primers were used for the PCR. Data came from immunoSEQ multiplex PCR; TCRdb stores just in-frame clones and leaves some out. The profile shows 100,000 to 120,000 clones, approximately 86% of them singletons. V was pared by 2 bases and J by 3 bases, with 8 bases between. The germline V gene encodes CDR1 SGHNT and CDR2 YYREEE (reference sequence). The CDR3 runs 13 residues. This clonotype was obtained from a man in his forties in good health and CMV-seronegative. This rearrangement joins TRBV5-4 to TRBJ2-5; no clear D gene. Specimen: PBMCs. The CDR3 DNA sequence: TGTGCCAGCAGCTTTAAATCAGAAGAGACCCAGTACTTC. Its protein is CASSFKSEETQYF.